Described below is a single T cell receptor beta chain sequence and its context. High-throughput TCR beta sequencing covered peripheral CD8+ and CD4+ T cells. Relapsing-remitting disease, either stable or active, was present in the treatment-naive patients who were the multiple sclerosis controls. The sample belongs to a study of CD8 T cells in Susac syndrome. Germline-derived CDR1 and CDR2 are LNHDA and SQIVND (reference sequence). Trimming at V came to 7 bases and at J to 3 bases, leaving 8 bases not matched to a gene. The CDR3 sequence is 15 residues long. After extraction with the RNeasy kit, about 0.45 to 1 ug of the RNA was reverse transcribed using random hexamers. The immunoSEQ assay covered 54 Vbeta and 13 Jbeta segments for CDR3. Using its own MiXCR run on the immunoSEQ multiplex PCR reads, TCRdb lists one record per CDR3 protein. Here the sample spans roughly 330,000 distinct CDR3 sequences, 90% to 95% being singletons.

The clonotype originates from a human donor with multiple sclerosis. This chain joins TRBV19 and TRBJ2-3; 9 bases are shared with TRBD2. The specimen sequenced was CD4+ T cells from PBMCs. As DNA, the CDR3 is TGTGCCAGTACTGCGCCGGGACTAGCTACAGATACGCAGTATTTT. Protein sequence: CASTAPGLATDTQYF. Supplemented by reference TRBV19 and TRBJ2-3, the full variable domain reads DGGITQSPKYLFRKEGQNVTLSCEQNLNHDAMYWYRQDPGQGLRLIYYSQIVNDFQKGDIAEGYSVSREKKESFPLTVTSAQKNPTAFYLCASTAPGLATDTQYFGPGTRLTVL.